These 4 T cell receptor beta chains were all obtained from the same sample, sequenced in a study of radiation and T cells in renal cell carcinoma. Regarding time point: blood 4 weeks post-SBRT, at nephrectomy. Treatment reported: 15 Gy SBRT to primary tumor, nephrectomy 4 weeks later. Generated by immunoSEQ multiplex PCR, the TCRdb table keeps only in-frame clones and is missing some. The table lists some 78,000 clones, 89% of them singletons, with about 5.8% in the top ten. Here the sequenced sample was blood, taken from a patient whose treatment included radiotherapy and nephrectomy. Source of these receptors: a woman in her seventies with renal cell carcinoma.

This clone was counted a single time. This chain uses TRBV27 with TRBJ1-6; no firm D call. The V end lost 1 base, the J end lost 0 bases, and 7 bases lay between the germline ends. CDR1 and CDR2 from the germline V gene are MNHEY and SMNVEV (reference sequence). The CDR3 runs 16 residues. The CDR3 DNA reads as TGTGCCAGCAGTTTATTGTCGAGCTCCTATAATTCACCCCTCCACTTT. It is translated as CASSLLSSSYNSPLHF.

CDR3 coding DNA: TGTGCCAGCATCCTCACAGGGAGCACAGATACGCAGTATTTT. Its protein product is CASILTGSTDTQYF. The chain is built from TRBV7-9 and TRBJ2-3; a possible D gene is TRBD1 (6 bases). Germline CDR1 and CDR2: SEHNR and FQNEAQ (reference sequence). Trimming cost V 7 bases and J 0 bases, with 11 bases left between them. This CDR3 spans 14 amino acids.

The rearrangement links TRBV7-9 to TRBJ1-5; TRBD1 might be the D (6 bases). The V gene lost 5 bases and the J gene lost 6 bases, with 11 bases spanning the gap. Germline V gene data show CDR1 as SEHNR and CDR2 as FQNEAQ (reference sequence). CDR3 size: 13 residues. The CDR3 spells CASSNRAGQPQHF. DNA for the CDR3: TGTGCCAGCAGCAACAGGGCGGGTCAGCCCCAGCATTTT.

V is TRBV25-1 and J is TRBJ2-7; 8 nucleotides align to TRBD2. V was pared by 0 bases and J by 2 bases, with 6 bases of the junction left unmatched. In germline, CDR1 is MGHDK, CDR2 SYGVNS. The CDR3 sequence is 16 residues long. The CDR3 coding sequence is TGTGCCAGCAGTGAATACAGTGATAGCGGGACCTACGAGCAGTACTTC. Amino acids: CASSEYSDSGTYEQYF.